Only one count was recorded for the clone carrying this TCR beta chain. Its antigen is currently unknown. V was cut by 6 bases and J by 5 bases, with 13 bases left in between. This CDR3 comprises 13 residues. cDNA libraries for TCR beta contained unique molecular identifiers. A few hundred thousand cDNA molecules came from approximately 1 to 10 million T cells. TCRdb re-called the PCR reads with MiXCR, one entry per CDR3 protein. The table records around 710,000 distinct CDR3 sequences, around 42% of them present only once. The sample belongs to a study of post-analysis software for immune sequencing data. Study findings and constraints: Four to six TRBV segments were significantly more frequent in patients than in controls. TRBV5-6, TRBV5-1 and TRBV20-1 were among these segments.

The chain recombines TRBV12-3 or TRBV12-4 with TRBJ1-2; D not certain. Sequencing used blood. This TCR came from a girl aged 10-17 years with multiple sclerosis. This chain's CDR3 is CASSLAGLYGYTF. Here the CDR3 DNA reads TGTGCCAGCAGCCTCGCCGGTTTATATGGCTACACCTTC.